This record covers a single TCR beta chain. Produced via immunoSEQ multiplex PCR; TCRdb's table is partial and in-frame only. Among fewer than 150,000 clones listed, about 85% were seen once. The V gene lost 6 bases and the J gene lost 0 bases, with 6 bases spanning the gap. This CDR3 has 12 residues. Germline CDR1 reads SGHVS; CDR2 reads FQNEAQ. These data belong to a study of blood T cell repertoires in COVID-19. The origin of this receptor is a man between 35 and 55 years old with acute or convalescent COVID-19. The sequenced material came from peripheral blood. The V and J genes are TRBV7-8 and TRBJ2-7; unclear D gene. The CDR3 is CASSQSSYEQYF. Here the CDR3 DNA reads TGTGCCAGCAGTCAATCCTCCTACGAGCAGTACTTC.